This TCR beta chain stems from a study of blood T cells in healthy people across ages. Primed by a sample-barcoded 5' primer and a J-beta primer mix, a second PCR proceeded for about 6 to 12 cycles. TCRdb itself ran the 5' RACE reads through MiXCR, one entry per CDR3 protein. The table lists about a million distinct CDR3 sequences, roughly two fifths of them singletons. CDR1 and CDR2 from the germline V gene are DFQATT and SNEGSKA (reference sequence). The CDR3 runs 13 residues. The V end was cut by 3 bases, the J end by 1 base, with 10 bases between. This rearrangement joins TRBV20-1 to TRBJ2-7; unclear D gene. The sequence derives from a man aged 18 to 29 in good health. Sequences were obtained from blood. Here the CDR3 DNA reads TGCAGTGCTAGTCAGCCACCGTCCTACGAGCAGTACTTC. Translation: CSASQPPSYEQYF.